This T cell receptor beta chain was captured in a study of PD-L1 blockade in urothelial cancer. Study-wide background: Typically, measured as a median, blood samples had 141,255 T cells. Study conclusions and caveats: Better survival was predicted by below-median pretreatment blood TCR clonality.

As regards this clone: Its antigen is unidentified.

The V gene's germline CDR1 is SGHKS and CDR2 YYEKEE (reference sequence). Trimming left V 0 bases short and J 6 bases short, with 13 bases between. The CDR3 sequence is 15 residues long. The method was immunoSEQ multiplex PCR; TCRdb's version includes in-frame clones alone and lacks a portion of them. The data hold 100,000 to 150,000 clones, with more than 75% observed a single time. As for time point: peripheral blood 6 weeks after treatment start. This chain joins TRBV5-5 and TRBJ1-5; a possible D gene is TRBD1 (6 bases). The sequence was obtained from a man between 50 and 59 years old with urothelial cancer. The material sequenced was PBMCs, taken around atezolizumab (anti-PD-L1) treatment. CDR3 nucleotides: TGTGCCAGCAGCTTGGCAACAGGGATCGGTCAGCCCCAGCATTTT. Translation: CASSLATGIGQPQHF.